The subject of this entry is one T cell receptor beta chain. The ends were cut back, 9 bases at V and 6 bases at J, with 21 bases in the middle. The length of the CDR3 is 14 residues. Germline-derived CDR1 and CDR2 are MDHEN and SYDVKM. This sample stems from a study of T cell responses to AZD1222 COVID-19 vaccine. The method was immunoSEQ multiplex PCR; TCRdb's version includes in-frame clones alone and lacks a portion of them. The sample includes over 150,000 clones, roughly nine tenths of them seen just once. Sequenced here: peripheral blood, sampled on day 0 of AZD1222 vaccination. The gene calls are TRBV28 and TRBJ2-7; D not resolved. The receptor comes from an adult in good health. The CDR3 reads CASREEPMGGEQYF. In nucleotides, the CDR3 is TGTGCCAGTAGGGAAGAACCCATGGGTGGCGAGCAGTACTTC.